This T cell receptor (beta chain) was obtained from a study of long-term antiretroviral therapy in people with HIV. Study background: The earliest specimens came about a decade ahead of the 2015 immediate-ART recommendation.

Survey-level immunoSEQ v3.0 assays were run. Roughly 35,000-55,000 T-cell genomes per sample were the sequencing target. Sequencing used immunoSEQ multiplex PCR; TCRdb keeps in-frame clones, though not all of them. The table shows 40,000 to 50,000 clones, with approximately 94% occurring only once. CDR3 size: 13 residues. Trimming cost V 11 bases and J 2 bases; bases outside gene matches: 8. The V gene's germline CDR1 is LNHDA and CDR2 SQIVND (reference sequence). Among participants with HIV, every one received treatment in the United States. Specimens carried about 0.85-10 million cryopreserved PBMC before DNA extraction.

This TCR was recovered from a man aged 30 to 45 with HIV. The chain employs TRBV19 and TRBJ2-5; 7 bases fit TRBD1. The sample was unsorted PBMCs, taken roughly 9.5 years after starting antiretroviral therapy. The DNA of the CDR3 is TGTGCCGTGGGGACAGCTCAGCAAGAGACCCAGTACTTC. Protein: CAVGTAQQETQYF.